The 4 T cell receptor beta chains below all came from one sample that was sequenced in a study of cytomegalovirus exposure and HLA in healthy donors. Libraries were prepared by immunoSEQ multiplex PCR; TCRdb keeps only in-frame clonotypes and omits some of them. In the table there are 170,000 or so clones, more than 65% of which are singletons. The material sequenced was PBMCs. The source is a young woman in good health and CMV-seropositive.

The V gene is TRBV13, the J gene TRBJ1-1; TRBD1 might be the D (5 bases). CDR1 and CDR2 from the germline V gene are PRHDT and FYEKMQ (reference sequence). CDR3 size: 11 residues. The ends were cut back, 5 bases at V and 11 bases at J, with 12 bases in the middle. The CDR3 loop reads CASSVSGRAFF. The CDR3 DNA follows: TGTGCCAGCAGCGTTTCAGGGAGGGCTTTCTTT.

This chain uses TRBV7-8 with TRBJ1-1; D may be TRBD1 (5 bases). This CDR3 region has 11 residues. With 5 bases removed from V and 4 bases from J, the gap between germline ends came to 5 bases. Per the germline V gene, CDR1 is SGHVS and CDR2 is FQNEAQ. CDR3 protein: CASSQGTEAFF. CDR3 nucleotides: TGTGCCAGCAGCCAGGGCACTGAAGCTTTCTTT.

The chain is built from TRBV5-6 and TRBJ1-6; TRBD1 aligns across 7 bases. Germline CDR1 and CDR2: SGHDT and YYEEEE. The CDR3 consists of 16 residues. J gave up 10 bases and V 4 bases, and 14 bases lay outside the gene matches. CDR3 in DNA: TGTGCCAGCAGCAACCGGGACAGATCTCTACCCTCACCCCTCCACTTT. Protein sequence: CASSNRDRSLPSPLHF.

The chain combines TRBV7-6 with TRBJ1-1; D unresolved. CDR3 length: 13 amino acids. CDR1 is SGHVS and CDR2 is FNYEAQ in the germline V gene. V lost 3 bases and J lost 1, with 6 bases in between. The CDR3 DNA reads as TGTGCCAGCAGCTTGGAGGAGAACACTGAAGCTTTCTTT. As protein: CASSLEENTEAFF.